The source of this TCR beta chain is a study of CD8+CD57+ T cells in acquired aplastic anemia. For sequencing, patients were chosen who had shown expansion of CD8+CD57+ cells by flow cytometry. This CDR3 contains 15 residues. The germline gives CDR1 SGHDN, CDR2 FVKESK. V gave up 5 bases and J gave up 0 bases; unmatched junction bases: 3. It was genomic DNA that served as the template for profiling TCR beta VDJ and CDR3. Each CDR3 protein gets one entry after TCRdb re-called the reads with MiXCR. Altogether about 160,000 distinct CDR3 sequences are present, roughly two thirds being singletons, with the ten largest covering 35% to 60%.

The receptor comes from a human donor with aplastic anemia. The specimen was sorted CD4+, CD8+, or CD8+CD57+ T cells (not recorded which) from PBMCs. V is TRBV14 and J is TRBJ2-7, with 11 bases that match TRBD2. The CDR3 region is CASSAGTSGSYEQYF. CDR3 DNA: TGTGCCAGCAGCGCCGGGACTAGCGGCTCCTACGAGCAGTACTTC.